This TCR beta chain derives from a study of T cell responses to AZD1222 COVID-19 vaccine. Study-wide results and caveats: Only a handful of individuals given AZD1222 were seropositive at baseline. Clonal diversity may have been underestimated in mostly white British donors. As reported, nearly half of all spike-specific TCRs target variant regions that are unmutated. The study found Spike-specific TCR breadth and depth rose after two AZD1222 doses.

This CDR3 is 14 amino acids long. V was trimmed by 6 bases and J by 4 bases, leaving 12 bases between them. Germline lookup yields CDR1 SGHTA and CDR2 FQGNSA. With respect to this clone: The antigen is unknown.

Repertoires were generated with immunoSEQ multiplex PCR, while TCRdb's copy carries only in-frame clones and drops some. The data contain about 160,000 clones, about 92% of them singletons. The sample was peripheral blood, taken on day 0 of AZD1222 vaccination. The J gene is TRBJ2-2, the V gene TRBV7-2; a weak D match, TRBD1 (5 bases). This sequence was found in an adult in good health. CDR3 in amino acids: CASSPRQSTGELFF. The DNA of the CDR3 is TGTGCCAGCAGTCCCCGACAGTCCACCGGGGAGCTGTTTTTT. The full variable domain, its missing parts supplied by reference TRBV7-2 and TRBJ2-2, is GAGVSQSPSNKVTEKGKDVELRCDPISGHTALYWYRQSLGQGLEFLIYFQGNSAPDKSGLPSDRFSAERTGGSVSTLTIQRTQQEDSAVYLCASSPRQSTGELFFGEGSRLTVL.